These 20 T cell receptor beta chains share one sample of origin, sequenced in a study of T cells expressing NK-cell markers. TCRdb reworked the 5' RACE reads into one entry per CDR3 protein, no DNA. This listing includes 300,000 to 450,000 distinct CDR3 sequences. Input material: blood T cells: a sorted CD56 or NKG2C T cell subset, CD4+ or CD8+ T cells, or bulk PBMC T cells (not recorded which). All receptors come from a man aged 18-75 years in good health.

V and J are TRBV6-1 and TRBJ2-7. Germline V CDR1 and CDR2: MNHNS, SASEGT. The length of the CDR3 is 13 residues. The chain's CDR3 is CASRDPVGNEQYF.

This sequence joins TRBV12-3 or TRBV12-4 and TRBJ2-3; TCRdb returns TRBD1, unconfirmable since there is no DNA. CDR3 length equals 16 residues. This CDR3 is CASSSDRTRGTDTQYF.

The chain joins TRBV18 to TRBJ2-3; without DNA, the TCRdb call of TRBD1 cannot be checked. The CDR3 is 17 amino acids. From germline, CDR1 is KGHSH and CDR2 LQKENI. The CDR3: CASSPQFPGGGFDTQYF. Complete variable domain (other parts from reference TRBV18 and TRBJ2-3): NAGVMQNPRHLVRRRGQEARLRCSPMKGHSHVYWYRQLPEEGLKFMVYLQKENIIDESGMPKERFSAEFPKEGPSILRIQQVVRGDSAAYFCASSPQFPGGGFDTQYFGPGTRLTVL.

The rearrangement joins TRBV5-1 to TRBJ1-5. The CDR3 extends over 15 amino acids. Per the germline V gene, CDR1 is SGHRS and CDR2 is YFSETQ. CDR3 residues: CASKYSPETDQPQHF.

The CDR3: CASSVTSGSTDTQYF. The V gene is TRBV6-2 or TRBV6-3, the J gene TRBJ2-3; TCRdb names TRBD2, which stays unverified in the absence of DNA. The germline gives CDR1 MNHEY, CDR2 SVGEGT. The CDR3 covers 15 residues.

The V call is TRBV7-9, the J call TRBJ2-1. The CDR3 has 13 residues. From germline, CDR1 is SEHNR and CDR2 FQNEAQ (reference sequence). The CDR3 spells CVLESSSYNEQFF.

This chain uses TRBV29-1 with TRBJ2-7; there is no DNA to check the TCRdb D call of TRBD1. CDR1 is SQVTM, CDR2 ANQGSEA, per germline. This CDR3 is 15 amino acids long. Here the CDR3 reads CSVTPGEGRRYEQYF.

The chain has TRBV20-1 and TRBJ2-7; the D call from TCRdb, TRBD1, cannot be confirmed without DNA. The CDR3 has 15 amino acids. CDR1 is DFQATT and CDR2 is SNEGSKA in the germline V gene (reference sequence). CDR3 residues: CSAVDRGRNTYEQYF.

The CDR3 is CASSTSGQGVGEAQYF. This chain joins TRBV21-1 and TRBJ2-5; TCRdb gives TRBD1 as the D gene, but with no DNA this cannot be confirmed. TRBV21-1 is assigned pseudogene status. This CDR3 region has 16 residues.

V and J are TRBV4-2 and TRBJ1-1; TCRdb lists TRBD1, though no DNA is available to test this call. The CDR3 extends over 15 amino acids. CDR1 and CDR2 (germline): LGHNA, YNFKEQ. The CDR3: CASSQGSTGNTEAFF.

This chain links TRBV25-1 with TRBJ1-1; the D gene TCRdb calls, TRBD1, cannot be checked with no DNA. This CDR3 spans 15 amino acids. Per the germline V gene, CDR1 is MGHDK and CDR2 is SYGVNS. CDR3 loop: CASSEQTTGNTEAFF.

The rearrangement joins TRBV6-5 to TRBJ2-1; TCRdb indicates TRBD1, and absent DNA this call remains unverified. The germline V gene encodes CDR1 MNHEY and CDR2 SVGAGI. The CDR3 consists of 16 residues. The CDR3 loop is CASSYSRGQSYNEQFF.

V is TRBV20-1 and J is TRBJ1-5; the TCRdb call, TRBD1, lacks DNA for checking. CDR1 and CDR2 (germline): DFQATT, SNEGSKA (reference sequence). CDR3 size: 15 residues. CDR3: CSATQGTRNNQPQHF.

J is TRBJ1-2 and V is TRBV18. Germline V gene data show CDR1 as KGHSH and CDR2 as LQKENI. The CDR3 covers 15 residues. This CDR3 reads CASSPDLLLNYGYTF. The whole variable domain, filled in from reference TRBV18 and TRBJ1-2, reads NAGVMQNPRHLVRRRGQEARLRCSPMKGHSHVYWYRQLPEEGLKFMVYLQKENIIDESGMPKERFSAEFPKEGPSILRIQQVVRGDSAAYFCASSPDLLLNYGYTFGSGTRLTVV.

This chain uses TRBV6-5 with TRBJ2-3; TCRdb designates TRBD2, a call that cannot be tested without DNA. The CDR3 is made up of 17 amino acids. Germline-derived CDR1 and CDR2 are MNHEY and SVGAGI. CDR3 amino acids: CASSYSGLAGTTDTQYF.

CDR3 sequence reads: CASSPSGTAISTDTQYF. V usage is TRBV5-1 and J usage is TRBJ2-3; TCRdb lists TRBD1, though no DNA is available to test this call. The CDR3 spans 17 residues. CDR1 is SGHRS and CDR2 is YFSETQ in the germline V gene.

The chain recombines TRBV2 with TRBJ1-2; TCRdb designates TRBD1, a call that cannot be tested without DNA. The CDR3 is made up of 12 amino acids. The germline gives CDR1 SNHLY, CDR2 FYNNEI. The CDR3 here is CAACRGGYGYTF.

V usage is TRBV12-3 or TRBV12-4 and J usage is TRBJ2-3; without DNA, the TCRdb call of TRBD2 cannot be checked. This CDR3 is 17 amino acids long. CDR3 loop: CASSLRSVGPSTDTQYF.

The chain joins TRBV6-5 to TRBJ1-6; TCRdb's D call of TRBD1 is untestable without DNA. CDR1 is MNHEY, CDR2 SVGAGI, per germline. This CDR3 is 14 amino acids long. The CDR3 sequence is CATEGGQLNSPLHF.

CDR3 sequence: CASSLGNRNSPLHF. The J gene is TRBJ1-6, the V gene TRBV12-3 or TRBV12-4. This CDR3 is built from 14 residues.